This TCR beta chain emerged from a study of control samples from healthy donors and cancer patients. V lost 6 bases and J lost 9; bases outside the gene matches: 10. The V gene's germline CDR1 is MNHEY and CDR2 SVGAGI. The CDR3 has 15 amino acids. This clone was seen just once. TCRdb keeps only in-frame clones here, not all; method: immunoSEQ multiplex PCR. The sample lists 150,000 or so clones; approximately 93% were seen once. The rearrangement uses TRBV6-5 and TRBJ1-6, with 8 nucleotides matching TRBD1. The sequencing sample was made of blood. The source of this sequence is a middle-aged man in good health. The CDR3 region is CASSPQEGTGSPLHF. The CDR3 nucleotides read TGTGCCAGCAGCCCCCAGGAGGGGACAGGTTCACCCCTCCACTTT.